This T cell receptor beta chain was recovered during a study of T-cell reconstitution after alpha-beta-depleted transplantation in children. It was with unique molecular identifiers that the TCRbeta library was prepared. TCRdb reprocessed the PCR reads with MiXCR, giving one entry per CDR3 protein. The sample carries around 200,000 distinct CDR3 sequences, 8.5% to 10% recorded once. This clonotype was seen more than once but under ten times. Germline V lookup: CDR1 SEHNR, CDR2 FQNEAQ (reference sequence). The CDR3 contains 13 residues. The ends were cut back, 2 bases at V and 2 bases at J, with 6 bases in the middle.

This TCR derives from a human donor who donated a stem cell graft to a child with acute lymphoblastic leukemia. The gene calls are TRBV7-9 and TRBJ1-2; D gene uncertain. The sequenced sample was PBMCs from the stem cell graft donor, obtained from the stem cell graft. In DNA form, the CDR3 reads TGTGCCAGCAGCTTAATGGGCAACTATGGCTACACCTTC. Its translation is CASSLMGNYGYTF.